The 14 T cell receptor beta chains listed next were all sequenced from one sample in a study of blood T cells in healthy people across ages. Primed by a sample-barcoded 5' primer and a J-beta primer mix, a second PCR proceeded for 7 to 11 cycles. TCRdb re-called the 5' RACE reads through MiXCR, storing one row per CDR3 protein. Of 1.5 million to 2 million distinct CDR3 sequences detected, around 36% appear once; the ten largest clones hold around 10%. Material: blood. Source of these receptors: a woman younger than 45 in good health.

This clonotype has only a few counts. The DNA of the CDR3 is TGCAGTGCTCCCCAGGGAGTGGCACCCCTCCACTTT. Its translation is CSAPQGVAPLHF. The chain has TRBV20-1 and TRBJ1-6, with D maybe TRBD1 (5 bases). Germline lookup yields CDR1 DFQATT and CDR2 SNEGSKA (reference sequence). CDR3 length equals 12 residues. Trimming removed 5 bases at V and 11 bases at J, with 13 bases between.

This clonotype was counted only a few times. V usage is TRBV12-3 or TRBV12-4 and J usage is TRBJ1-2, with D possibly matching TRBD1 (5 bases). The CDR3 spans 15 residues. V lost 3 bases, J lost 1 base, and 12 bases lay in between. The CDR3 is CASSLGLGFNYGYTF. As DNA, the CDR3 is TGTGCCAGCAGTTTGGGACTAGGGTTTAACTATGGCTACACCTTC.

Concerning this clonotype itself: One end of the junction does not line up with germline, which may come from a read error. The chain uses TRBV3-1 and TRBJ2-5; TRBD2 aligns across 8 bases. This CDR3 has 16 residues. Per the germline V gene, CDR1 is LGHDT and CDR2 is YNNKEL (reference sequence). The CDR3 loop is CAGSQGSLAGQETQYF. In DNA form, the CDR3 reads TGTGCCGGCAGCCAAGGAAGCCTAGCGGGCCAAGAGACCCAGTACTTC.

The V call is TRBV9, the J call TRBJ2-3; a possible D gene is TRBD2 (6 bases). Germline CDR1 and CDR2: SGDLS and YYNGEE. The V end lost 4 bases, the J end lost 2 bases, and 17 bases lay between the germline ends. This CDR3 is built from 16 residues. This chain's CDR3 is CASSPHRGSVTDTQYF. The DNA of the CDR3 is TGTGCCAGCAGCCCCCATCGGGGGTCAGTCACAGATACGCAGTATTTT.

The chain carries TRBV28 and TRBJ2-7; D is possibly TRBD2 (6 bases). The CDR3 runs to 15 residues. Germline CDR1 reads MDHEN; CDR2 reads SYDVKM. With 4 bases removed from V and 0 bases from J, the gap between germline ends came to 13 bases. The CDR3 DNA reads as TGTGCCAGCAGTTCCCCTGGCGGGGTCTCCTACGAGCAGTACTTC. Its protein is CASSSPGGVSYEQYF.

This clonotype was observed a few times. This rearrangement joins TRBV29-1 to TRBJ1-1; D gene ambiguous. The V gene lost 5 bases and the J gene lost 3 bases, with 10 bases spanning the gap. The CDR3 loop spans 12 amino acids. Germline CDR1 and CDR2: SQVTM and ANQGSEA. The CDR3 here is CSVRATDTEAFF. The CDR3 nucleotides read TGCAGCGTTCGTGCGACGGACACTGAAGCTTTCTTT.

This rearrangement joins TRBV12-5 to TRBJ1-2; maybe TRBD1 (6 bases). V was shortened by 7 bases and J by 8 bases, with 26 bases between the two germline ends. Germline CDR1 and CDR2: LGHNT and FRNRAP. The CDR3 sequence is 16 residues long. The CDR3 loop reads CASARTAGPPYEGYTF. The CDR3 nucleotides read TGTGCTAGTGCCCGGACAGCGGGCCCCCCCTATGAGGGCTACACCTTC.

This clonotype was picked up a small number of times. The chain has TRBV30 and TRBJ1-5; the D gene is possibly TRBD1 (5 bases). CDR1 and CDR2 from the germline V gene are GTSNPN and SVGIG (reference sequence). Trimming left V 1 base short and J 3 bases short, with 7 bases between. The CDR3 is 13 residues long. The CDR3 loop is CAWSDRNNQPQHF. The CDR3 DNA sequence: TGTGCCTGGAGTGACAGGAACAATCAGCCCCAGCATTTT.

The chain links TRBV27 to TRBJ2-7; D not resolved. V lost 0 bases, J lost 0 bases, and 15 bases lay in between. Germline V lookup: CDR1 MNHEY, CDR2 SMNVEV (reference sequence). The CDR3 covers 17 residues. CDR3 amino acids: CASSLSIPDQLSYEQYF. The CDR3 coding sequence is TGTGCCAGCAGTTTATCGATCCCGGACCAACTCTCCTACGAGCAGTACTTC.

The chain couples TRBV2 to TRBJ1-2; D gene unclear. Germline-derived CDR1 and CDR2 are SNHLY and FYNNEI. This CDR3 is 15 amino acids long. V gave up 3 bases and J gave up 4 bases, with 15 bases separating them. CDR3 DNA sequence: TGTGCCAGCAGTGAGGACGGCTTGGATCGCTATGGCTACACCTTC. Translated, it gives CASSEDGLDRYGYTF.

The chain carries TRBV9 and TRBJ2-6; 7 positions agree with TRBD1. The J segment lost 3 bases and the V segment lost 0 bases, leaving 6 bases of the junction unmatched. The CDR3 runs 17 residues. The V gene's germline CDR1 is SGDLS and CDR2 YYNGEE. The CDR3 bases are TGTGCCAGCAGCGTAGGACAGGGCGGGCTTGGGGCCAACGTCCTGACTTTC. Protein sequence: CASSVGQGGLGANVLTF.

V is TRBV3-1 and J is TRBJ2-1; D is unresolved. This CDR3 is 11 amino acids long. Between the trimmed V and J ends, which lost 6 bases and 10 bases, there was a span of 10 bases. Germline CDR1 LGHDT, CDR2 YNNKEL (reference sequence). The CDR3 region is CASRILEEQFF. The CDR3 nucleotides are TGTGCCAGCAGAATTCTCGAAGAGCAGTTCTTC.

The CDR3 here is CASSFISGMGADTQYF. Here the CDR3 DNA reads TGTGCCAGCAGCTTCATTAGCGGGATGGGCGCAGATACGCAGTATTTT. The V and J genes are TRBV7-9 and TRBJ2-3; 8 bases are shared with TRBD2. Germline values: CDR1 SEHNR, CDR2 FQNEAQ (reference sequence). This CDR3 comprises 16 residues. The trim removed 3 bases at V and 4 bases at J, leaving 9 bases unmatched. Full variable domain (remainder filled in from reference TRBV7-9 and TRBJ2-3): DTGVSQNPRHKITKRGQNVTFRCDPISEHNRLYWYRQTLGQGPEFLTYFQNEAQLEKSRLLSDRFSAERPKGSFSTLEIQRTEQGDSAMYLCASSFISGMGADTQYFGPGTRLTVL.

The chain has TRBV3-1 and TRBJ2-7; tentatively, D is TRBD1 (5 bases). The CDR3 sequence is 16 residues long. In germline, CDR1 is LGHDT, CDR2 YNNKEL (reference sequence). V lost 0 bases to trimming and J lost 2 bases, with 14 bases between them. CDR3 nucleotide sequence: TGTGCCAGCAGCCAAGAGGTGGGGCGGTCCCCCTACGAGCAGTACTTC. It yields the protein CASSQEVGRSPYEQYF.